One T cell receptor (beta chain) is described in this entry. Which antigen it targets is not known. No qualities accompany the bases; no much larger clone lies one base away. At the junction V is shortened by 5 bases and J by 4 bases, with 21 bases in between. The germline V gene gives CDR1 as MDHEN and CDR2 as SYDVKM. Spanning cysteine to phenylalanine, the CDR3 consists of 16 amino acids. Left in the record is the CDR3 DNA by itself, 48 bases read in frame from the first base. The data derive from a study of tumor and adjacent non-tumor tissue in lung cancer (dated by TCRdb to the late 2010s). At the level of the whole study: Of the cohort, around eleven patients had adenocarcinoma, 2 had squamous cell carcinoma and 1 had small cell lung cancer. The approximately 15 enrolled patients, of whom approximately 10 were men and 5 were women, were aged about 30 to 85 years and were diagnosed with TNM stage I to III disease. A total of fewer than 150 million productive TCRbeta reads were generated by sequencing, corresponding to an average of roughly 4.1 million reads per sample. Using bulk TCRbeta repertoires from roughly 14 lung cancer patients, the study set lung tumor tissue side by side with matched distant non-tumor lung tissue. Over 25 paired specimens, one tumor and one normal lung sample per patient, were profiled by TCRbeta CDR3 sequencing. Beyond this particular receptor, the publication reports: Peripheral blood was not sequenced, so blood TCRbeta repertoires in these lung cancer patients were not examined. Significantly higher TCR diversity was found in younger patients, and higher tumor TCR diversity was associated with shorter overall and disease-free survival. Neither the sequencing platform nor unique molecular identifiers are mentioned in the methods. Tumor tissue showed significantly higher TCR diversity (inverse Simpson) than normal lung tissue, at 431.37 vs 166.20 (P = 0.0075, Mann-Whitney U test). The cohort had only about 14 patients, and the authors noted that larger samples and more detailed clinical data are needed. In normal lung, the top 100 clones accounted for a significantly larger cumulative share of the repertoire than in tumor tissue.

Receptor amplification or capture employed multiplex PCR. Sequencing was carried out with an Illumina HiSeq 2500. Following protocols modified from ARM-PCR, the researchers constructed TCRbeta libraries through three rounds of nested PCR with primers (Table S4). Before sequencing, PCR products of 200-500 bp were excised from the gel and purified with the QIAquick gel extraction kit. In the original analysis: Trimmomatic was used to clean the reads, FLASH was used to merge the reads into complete CDR3 sequences, and MiTCR was used to assign the reads to V(D)J germline segments. Clonal diversity was computed as the inverse Simpson's index with VDJtools. Productive reads were defined as in-frame sequences without a premature stop codon. Using fastp at Q25 and MiXCR, TCRdb reprocessed the public reads and kept productive beta chains. Each CDR3 protein gets just one entry, which takes the most common genes and DNA from the rows behind it. These V and J calls rely on TCRdb rather than the paper's analysis. The sample data list 98,000 or so distinct CDR3 sequences, and less than 85% of these were observed just once. Clones ranked in the top ten supply about 31% of the sample.

RNA was isolated from bulk unsorted tissue, and RNA quality was assessed with a NanoDrop ND-1000 and an Agilent 2100. The normal lung samples consisted of distant non-tumor tissue collected more than 3 cm from the tumor edge. All donors had newly diagnosed lung cancer, had not received prior chemotherapy, and were admitted for thoracic surgery in China between August and November 2014. Patients who had received previous radiotherapy or chemotherapy, or who had another concurrent cancer, were excluded from the study. Pieces of surgical tissue measuring roughly 1-2.2 cm3 were kept in RNAlater solution and stored at -80 degrees C until use.

The chain joins TRBV28 to TRBJ2-7, with no reliable assignment of the D segment. The receptor comes from a man aged 55 to 69 with small cell lung cancer. Source material: distant non-tumor lung tissue. Read as DNA, the sequence is TGTGCCAGCAGTCCAAGCCGTTGGAGTGCGGATTACGAGCAGTACTTC. The encoded protein is CASSPSRWSADYEQYF.